Included here is one TCR beta chain sequence, with context. This clone was seen a single time. No antigen is known for it. Base qualities are not at hand, and no much larger clone is one base apart. The sample belongs to a study of blood T cell repertoires in COVID-19 (dated by TCRdb to about 2020). In the study overall: Collaborator samples came from the United States, Italy and Spain and covered acute and convalescent phases of COVID-19. The prospective study material was composed of cDNA or gDNA derived from T cells, B-cell-depleted T cells, or PBMCs. Deeply sampled blood TCRbeta repertoires from subjects exposed to, actively infected with, or recovered from COVID-19 were included in the dataset. A freely available public database, intended as a resource for researchers studying the immune response to SARS-CoV-2, is where the repertoires were released. The samples were drawn from the first 160 participants of the ongoing ImmuneRACE study and from 1,254 subjects provided by 6 global collaborators. Sample metadata almost always included a de-identified subject ID, COVID-19 status, age in years and sex. Where available, HLA class I and class II types were taken from metadata supplied by the sample provider and were not determined by assay-based typing.

Results the study describes overall, beyond this receptor: Clinical and demographic metadata were provided uncurated, with the amount varying by source and participant.

Participants in the prospective study were aged roughly 18 to 100 years, lived in some 24 United States geographic areas, and enrolled through a virtual design. In the prospective study, cohorts were assigned on the basis of participant-reported clinical history obtained from a screening survey and a study questionnaire. In the prospective study, whole blood, serum and a nasopharyngeal or oropharyngeal swab were collected from each participant by mobile phlebotomists. Participants in the prospective study had the option to provide additional blood draws and questionnaires over a roughly 2-month period. Before DNA extraction, prospective study blood samples were shipped either frozen or at room temperature. The immunoSEQ Assay, a bias-controlled multiplex PCR, was used to amplify TCRbeta CDR3 regions from genomic DNA. Processing in the source paper ran as follows. The number of nucleated cells in each sample was estimated from the amplification of reference gene primers within the assay. To quantify the absolute abundance of each unique TCRbeta CDR3 rearrangement, sequence reads were collapsed and filtered. For each sample, productive Simpson clonality was calculated as the square root of Simpson's diversity index across productive rearrangements. As stored in TCRdb, this immuneACCESS dataset retains in-frame rearrangements with V and J assigned. A fraction of the clones does not appear; measured against another copy, unresolved V genes explain less than half of the discrepancy, and the remainder lacks a known reason. The V and J calls and clone size are taken from that table; D and trimming were inferred from the DNA. Across this sample there are around 200,000 clones, with about 82% seen only once. The top ten constitute 5% to 7% of the sample.

Sequencing used PBMCs or T cells enriched from blood (not recorded which). The TCR originated in a man between 40 and 49 years old with acute COVID-19.

The CDR3 region reads CASSQDLAERQYF. The DNA reads as follows: TGTGCCAGCAGCCAAGATTTAGCGGAGCGGCAGTACTTC. The chain couples TRBV14 to TRBJ2-7; 6 matching bases give a weak D call of TRBD2. V lost 0 bases and J lost 9 bases; the stretch between them is 12 bases long. Reading the germline V gene gives CDR1 SGHDN and CDR2 FVKESK. Its CDR3 holds 13 amino acids, cysteine through phenylalanine. Kept here is only the CDR3 DNA, which spans 39 bases and is read in frame from base 1.